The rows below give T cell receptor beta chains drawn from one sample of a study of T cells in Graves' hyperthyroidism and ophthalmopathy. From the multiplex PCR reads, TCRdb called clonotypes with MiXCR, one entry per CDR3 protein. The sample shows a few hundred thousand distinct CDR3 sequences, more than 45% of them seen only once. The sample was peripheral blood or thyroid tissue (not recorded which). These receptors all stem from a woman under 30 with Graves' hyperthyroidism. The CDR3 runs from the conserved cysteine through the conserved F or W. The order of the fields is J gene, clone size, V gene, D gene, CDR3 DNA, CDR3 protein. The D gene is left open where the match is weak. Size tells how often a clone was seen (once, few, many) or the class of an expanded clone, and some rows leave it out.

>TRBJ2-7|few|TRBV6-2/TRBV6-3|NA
TGTGCCAGCAGTTATCTGGCAGGGGCGTACGAGCAGTACTTC
CASSYLAGAYEQYF
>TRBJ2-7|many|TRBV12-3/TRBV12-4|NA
TGTGCCAGCACCTCGGGGGAACAACGGTACGAGCAGTACTTC
CASTSGEQRYEQYF
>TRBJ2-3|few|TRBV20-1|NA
TGCAGTGCTAGAGAGACCCGTCTATTCCCCTACACAGATACGCAGTATTTT
CSARETRLFPYTDTQYF
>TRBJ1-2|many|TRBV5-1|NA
TGCGCCAGCAGCTTGACCAGGGAGGGCGGCTACACCTTC
CASSLTREGGYTF
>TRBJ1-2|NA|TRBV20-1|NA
TGCAGTGCTACGCCCGGGGTATCGAACTATGGCTACACCTTC
CSATPGVSNYGYTF
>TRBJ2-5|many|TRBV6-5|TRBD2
TGTGCCAGCAGGGCTAGCGGGAGGGGCGAGACCCAGTACTTC
CASRASGRGETQYF
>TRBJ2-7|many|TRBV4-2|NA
TGTGCCAGCAGCCAAGAGGCAGGGGCCAACTACGAGCAGTACTTC
CASSQEAGANYEQYF
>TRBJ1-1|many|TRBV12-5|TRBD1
TGTGCTAGTGGGCCCGGACAGGCTCGTTTGAACACTGAAGCTTTCTTT
CASGPGQARLNTEAFF
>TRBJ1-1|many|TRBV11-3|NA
TGTGCCAGCAGTTTCGGGGGATGGACTGAAGCTTTCTTT
CASSFGGWTEAFF
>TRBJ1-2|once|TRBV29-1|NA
TGCAGCGTTGGGACGTCCTATGGCTGCACCTTC
CSVGTSYGCTF
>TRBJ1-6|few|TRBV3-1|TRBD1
TGTGCCAGCAGCCGAGCCGGGACAGGGCCTATACTTTCACCCCTCCACTTT
CASSRAGTGPILSPLHF
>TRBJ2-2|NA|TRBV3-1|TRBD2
TGTGCCAGCAGCCCGGGACTAGCGATCACCGGGGAGCTGTTTTTT
CASSPGLAITGELFF
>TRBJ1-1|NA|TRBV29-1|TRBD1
TGCAGCTCCACAGGGGGTAACACTGAAGCTTTCTTT
CSSTGGNTEAFF
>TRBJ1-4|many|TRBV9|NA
TGTGCCAGCAGCGAAGGACGGATTAATGAAAAACTGTTTTTT
CASSEGRINEKLFF
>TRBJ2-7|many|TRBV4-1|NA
TGCGCCAGCAGCCAAGTGGGGAGGAATCTTGATGTCGAGCAGTACTTC
CASSQVGRNLDVEQYF
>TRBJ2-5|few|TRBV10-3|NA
TGTGCCATCAGTGAGCAACTAGCTAAGGAGACCCAGTACTTC
CAISEQLAKETQYF
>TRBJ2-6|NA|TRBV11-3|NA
TGTGCCAGCAGTCGTGGGGCTACTGGGGCCAACGTCCTGACTTTC
CASSRGATGANVLTF
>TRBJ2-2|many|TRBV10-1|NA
TGCGCCAGCAGTGAACGGCGCCTGAACACCGGGGAGCTGTTTTTT
CASSERRLNTGELFF
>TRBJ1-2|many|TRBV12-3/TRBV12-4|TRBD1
TGTGCCAGCATCATGGGGACAGCTGAAGCTAACTATGGCTACACCTTC
CASIMGTAEANYGYTF
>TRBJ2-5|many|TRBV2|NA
TGTGCCAGCAGGTCTGAGGAGACCCAGTACTTC
CASRSEETQYF
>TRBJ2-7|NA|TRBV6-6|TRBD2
TGTGCCAGCAGTTGGGCGGGGGGCCCGAGAGCCTACGAGCAGTACTTC
CASSWAGGPRAYEQYF
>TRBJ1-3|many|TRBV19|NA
TGTGCCAGTAAAGACCCCCGAGGGGTGAACACCATATATTTT
CASKDPRGVNTIYF
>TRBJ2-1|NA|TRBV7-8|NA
TGTGCCAGCAGTTATCACACTAGCTCTGGGGATGAGCAGTTCTTC
CASSYHTSSGDEQFF
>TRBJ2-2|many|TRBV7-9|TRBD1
TGTGCCAGCAGCATCGGACAGGGAGTTAACACCGGGGAGCTGTTTTTT
CASSIGQGVNTGELFF
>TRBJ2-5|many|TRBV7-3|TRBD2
TGTGCCAGCAGCGCCGGGACTAGCGGGAGAGAGACCCAGTACTTC
CASSAGTSGRETQYF
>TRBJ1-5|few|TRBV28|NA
TGTGCCAGCAGTCCTTGGTGGGGGGAGGATCAGCCCCAGCATTTT
CASSPWWGEDQPQHF
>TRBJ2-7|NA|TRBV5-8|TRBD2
TGTGCCAGCAGCTCTGCACTGACTAGCGGGAGGCGGCGCGGGGGGTACGAGCAGTACTTC
CASSSALTSGRRRGGYEQYF
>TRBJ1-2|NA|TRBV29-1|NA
TGCAGCGTCGGCCTTGCCAGCAGTTACAAGGGAAACTATGGCTACACCTTC
CSVGLASSYKGNYGYTF
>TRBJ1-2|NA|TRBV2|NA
TGTGCCAGCAGTGAGAAGCGGGAAGGGGACTTC
CASSEKREGDF
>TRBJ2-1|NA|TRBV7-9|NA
TGTGCCAGCAGTCGTTCGGGGGAGAATGAGCAGTTCTTC
CASSRSGENEQFF
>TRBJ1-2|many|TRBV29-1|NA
TGCAGCGTTGAAGATCTGGGGCCCGGGTATGGCTACACCTTC
CSVEDLGPGYGYTF
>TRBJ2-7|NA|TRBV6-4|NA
TGTGCCAGCAGTGACTTGACAGTCTACGAGCAGTACTTC
CASSDLTVYEQYF
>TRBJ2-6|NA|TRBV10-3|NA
TGTGCCATCAGTGACAGGACGGTCAACGTCCTGACTTTC
CAISDRTVNVLTF
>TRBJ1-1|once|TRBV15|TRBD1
TGTGCCACCAGCAGTTTACCGGACAGGCCCGCTGAAGCTTTCTTT
CATSSLPDRPAEAFF
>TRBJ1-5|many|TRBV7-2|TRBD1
TGTGCCAGCAGCTTAGGGGGGACAGGGGTTATGCAGCCCCAGCATTTT
CASSLGGTGVMQPQHF
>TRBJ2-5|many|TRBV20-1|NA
TGCAGTGCTAGAGCCGGGCATCTGGGGGAGACCCAGTACTTC
CSARAGHLGETQYF
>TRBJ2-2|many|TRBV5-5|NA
TGTGCCAGCAGTCCCACCGGGTCCACATTCCAAATTTCCACCGGGGAGCTGTTTTTT
CASSPTGSTFQISTGELFF
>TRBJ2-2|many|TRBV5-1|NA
TGCGCCAGCAGCTTGGTCGGCGGGGAGCTGTTTTTT
CASSLVGGELFF
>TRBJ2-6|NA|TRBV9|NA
NA
CASSFYICSAGPRAGANVLTF
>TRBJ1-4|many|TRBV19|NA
TGTGCCAGTAGTATCCAAGGGGGACCAACTAATGAAAAACTGTTTTTT
CASSIQGGPTNEKLFF
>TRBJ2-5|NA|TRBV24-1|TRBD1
TGTGCCACCAGTGAGGGACATCGGACAGGGTTTTGGGAGACCCAGTACTTC
CATSEGHRTGFWETQYF
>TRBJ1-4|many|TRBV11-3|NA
TGTGCCAGCAGCTTCGGGGGGGTTAATGAAAAACTGTTTTTT
CASSFGGVNEKLFF
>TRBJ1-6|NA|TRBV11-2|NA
TGTGCCAGCAGCTTACAGACCCTGGGTTCACCCCTCCACTTT
CASSLQTLGSPLHF
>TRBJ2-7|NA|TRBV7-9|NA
TGTGCCAGCAGCTTGGCCCAAGGGGCCCTCTACGAGCAGTACTTC
CASSLAQGALYEQYF
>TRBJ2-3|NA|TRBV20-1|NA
TGCAGTGCTAGAGCCTCGGGGCGGGTACTCACAGATACGCAGTATTTT
CSARASGRVLTDTQYF
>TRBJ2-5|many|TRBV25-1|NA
TGTGCCAGCAGTGGACGGGGGGCAGAGACCCAGTACTTC
CASSGRGAETQYF
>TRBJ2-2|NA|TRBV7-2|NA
TGTGCCAGCAGGTTCGGGGGAGTCAATGAGCTGTTTTTT
CASRFGGVNELFF
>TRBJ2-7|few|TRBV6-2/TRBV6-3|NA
TGTGCCAGCACCCCCGGGATCTCCTACGAGCAGTACTTC
CASTPGISYEQYF
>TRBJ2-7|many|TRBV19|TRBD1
TGTGCCAGTAGTATGGGATCCGGGACAGGGTCCTACGAGCAGTACTTC
CASSMGSGTGSYEQYF
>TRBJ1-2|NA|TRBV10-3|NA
TGTGCCATCAGTGAGTCCCCGGGTAACTATGGCTACACCTTC
CAISESPGNYGYTF
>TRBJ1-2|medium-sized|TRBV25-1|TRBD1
TGTGCCAGCAGCGACTCTGACAGGGTCTATGGCTACACCTTC
CASSDSDRVYGYTF
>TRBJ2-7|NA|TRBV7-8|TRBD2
TGTGCCAGCAGCGCCCGGGACTACGGGGGAGGCAATGAGCAGTACTTC
CASSARDYGGGNEQYF
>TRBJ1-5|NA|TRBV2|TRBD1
TGTGCCAGCAGCCTCAGACAGGGGAACACCGGGGAGCCCCAGCATTTT
CASSLRQGNTGEPQHF
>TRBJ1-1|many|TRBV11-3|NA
TGTGCCAGCAGCCTCATCGCGGGACACGAAGCTTTCTTT
CASSLIAGHEAFF
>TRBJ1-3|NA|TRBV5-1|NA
TGCGCCAGCAACTTCACGACAGGAAACACCATATATTTT
CASNFTTGNTIYF
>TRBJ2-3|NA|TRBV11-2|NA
TGTGCCAGCAGCTCAAACCCAAGGCAGGGGACAGATACGCAGTATTTT
CASSSNPRQGTDTQYF
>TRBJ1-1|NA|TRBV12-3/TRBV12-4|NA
TGTGCCACTTCGCGGAGGCCCGGGGGGTTGCGCATTGAAGCTTTCTTT
CATSRRPGGLRIEAFF